This record looks at one T cell receptor beta chain sequence and its context. This sample was taken from a study of blood T cell repertoires in COVID-19. Study-level information: Both acute and convalescent COVID-19 samples were obtained from the United States, Italy and Spain. Sources were T cells, B-cell-depleted T cells, or PBMCs; the material itself was cDNA or gDNA.

Trimming removed 3 bases from V and 2 bases from J; junction bases left unmatched: 8. From germline, CDR1 is KGHDR and CDR2 SFDVKD. The CDR3 consists of 16 residues. Clones were read by immunoSEQ multiplex PCR, and TCRdb kept only the in-frame ones, dropping some. The sample lists 250,000 or so clones; approximately 88% were seen once. Those who participated ranged in age from roughly 18 to 100 years and resided in roughly 26 US areas. Exposed enrollees had met someone with a PCR-confirmed or clinician-diagnosed COVID-19 case at some point within the 2 weeks before study entry. Specimen: PBMCs or T cells enriched from blood (not recorded which). The clonotype comes from a woman aged 35 to 49 who had been exposed to COVID-19. The chain combines TRBV24-1 with TRBJ2-7; 8 bases match TRBD1. As DNA, the CDR3 is TGTGCCACCAGTGATACAGGACAGGGTAGTACCTACGAGCAGTACTTC. Its protein is CATSDTGQGSTYEQYF.